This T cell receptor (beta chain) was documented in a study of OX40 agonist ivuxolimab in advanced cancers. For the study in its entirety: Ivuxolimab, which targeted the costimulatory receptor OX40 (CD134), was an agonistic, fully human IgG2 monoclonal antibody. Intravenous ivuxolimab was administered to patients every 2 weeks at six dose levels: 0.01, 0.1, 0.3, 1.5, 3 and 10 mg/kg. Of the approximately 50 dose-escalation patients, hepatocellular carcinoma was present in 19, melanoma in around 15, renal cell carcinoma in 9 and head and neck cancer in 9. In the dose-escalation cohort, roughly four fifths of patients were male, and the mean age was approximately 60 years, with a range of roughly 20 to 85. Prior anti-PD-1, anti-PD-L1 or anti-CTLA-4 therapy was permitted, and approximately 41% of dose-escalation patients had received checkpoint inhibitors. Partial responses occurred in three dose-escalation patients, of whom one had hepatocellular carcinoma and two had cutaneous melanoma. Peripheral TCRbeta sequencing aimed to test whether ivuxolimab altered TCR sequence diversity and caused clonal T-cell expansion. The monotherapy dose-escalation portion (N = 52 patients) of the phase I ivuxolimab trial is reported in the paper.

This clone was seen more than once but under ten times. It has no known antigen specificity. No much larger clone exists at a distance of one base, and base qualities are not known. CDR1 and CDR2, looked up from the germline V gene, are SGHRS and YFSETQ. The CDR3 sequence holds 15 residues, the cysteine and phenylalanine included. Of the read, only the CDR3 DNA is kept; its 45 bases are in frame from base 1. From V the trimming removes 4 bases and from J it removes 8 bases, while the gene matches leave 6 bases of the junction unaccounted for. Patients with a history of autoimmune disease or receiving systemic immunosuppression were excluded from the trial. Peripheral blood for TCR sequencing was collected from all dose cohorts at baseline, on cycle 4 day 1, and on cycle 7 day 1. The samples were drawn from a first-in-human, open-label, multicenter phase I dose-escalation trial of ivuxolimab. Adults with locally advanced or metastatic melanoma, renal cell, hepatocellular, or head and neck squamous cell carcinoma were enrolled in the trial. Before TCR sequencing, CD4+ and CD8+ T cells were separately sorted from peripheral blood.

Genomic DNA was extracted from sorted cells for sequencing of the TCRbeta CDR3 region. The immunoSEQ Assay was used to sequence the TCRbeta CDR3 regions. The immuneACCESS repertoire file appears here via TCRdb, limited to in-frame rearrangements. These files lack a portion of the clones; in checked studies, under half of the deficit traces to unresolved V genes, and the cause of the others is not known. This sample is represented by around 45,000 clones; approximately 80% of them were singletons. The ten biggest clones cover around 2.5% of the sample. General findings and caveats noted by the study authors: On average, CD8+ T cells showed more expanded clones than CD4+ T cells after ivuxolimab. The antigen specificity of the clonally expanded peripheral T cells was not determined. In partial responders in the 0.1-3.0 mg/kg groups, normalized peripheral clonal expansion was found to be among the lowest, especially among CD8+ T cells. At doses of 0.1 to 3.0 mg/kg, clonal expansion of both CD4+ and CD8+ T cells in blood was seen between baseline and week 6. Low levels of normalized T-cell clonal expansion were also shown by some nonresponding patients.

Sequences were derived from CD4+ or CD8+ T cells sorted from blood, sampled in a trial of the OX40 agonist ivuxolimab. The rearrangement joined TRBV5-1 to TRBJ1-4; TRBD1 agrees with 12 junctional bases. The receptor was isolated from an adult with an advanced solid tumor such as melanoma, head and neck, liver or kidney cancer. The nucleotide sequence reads TGCGCCAGCAGCAAGGGGACAGGGGGCCGCGAAAAACTGTTTTTT. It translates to CASSKGTGGREKLFF. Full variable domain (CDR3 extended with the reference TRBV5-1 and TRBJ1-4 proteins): KAGVTQTPRYLIKTRGQQVTLSCSPISGHRSVSWYQQTPGQGLQFLFEYFSETQRNKGNFPGRFSGRQFSNSRSEMNVSTLELGDSALYLCASSKGTGGREKLFFGSGTQLSVL.